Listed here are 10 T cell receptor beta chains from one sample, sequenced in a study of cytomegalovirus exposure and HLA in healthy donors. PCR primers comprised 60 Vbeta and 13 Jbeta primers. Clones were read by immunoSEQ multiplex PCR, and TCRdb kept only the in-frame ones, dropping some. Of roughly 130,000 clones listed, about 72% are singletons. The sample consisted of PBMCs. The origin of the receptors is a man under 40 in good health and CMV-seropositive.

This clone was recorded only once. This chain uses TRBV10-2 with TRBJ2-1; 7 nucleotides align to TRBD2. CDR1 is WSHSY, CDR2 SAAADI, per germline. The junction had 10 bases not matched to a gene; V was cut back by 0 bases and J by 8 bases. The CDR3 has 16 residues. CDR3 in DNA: TGCGCCAGCAGTGAGTCGCGGGAGCCGAGGATCCATGAGCAGTTCTTC. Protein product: CASSESREPRIHEQFF.

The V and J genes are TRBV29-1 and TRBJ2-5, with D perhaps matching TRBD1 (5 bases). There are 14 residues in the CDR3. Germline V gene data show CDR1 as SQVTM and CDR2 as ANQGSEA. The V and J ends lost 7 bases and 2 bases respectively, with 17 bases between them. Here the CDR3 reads CSGMGLARQETQYF. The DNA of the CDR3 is TGCAGCGGGATGGGGCTGGCGAGGCAAGAGACCCAGTACTTC.

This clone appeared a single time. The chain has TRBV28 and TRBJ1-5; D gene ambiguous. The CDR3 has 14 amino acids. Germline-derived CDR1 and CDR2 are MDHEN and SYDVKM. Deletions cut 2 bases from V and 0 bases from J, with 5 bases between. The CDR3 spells CASSLAGSNQPQHF. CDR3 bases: TGTGCCAGCAGTTTAGCAGGTAGCAATCAGCCCCAGCATTTT.

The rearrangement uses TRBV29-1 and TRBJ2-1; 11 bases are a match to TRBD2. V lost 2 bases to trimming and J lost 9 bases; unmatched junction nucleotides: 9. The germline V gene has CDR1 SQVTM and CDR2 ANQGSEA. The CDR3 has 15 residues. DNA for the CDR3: TGCAGCGTTGAATCAAGTAGCGGGAGGGTCGGTGAGCAGTTCTTC. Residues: CSVESSSGRVGEQFF.

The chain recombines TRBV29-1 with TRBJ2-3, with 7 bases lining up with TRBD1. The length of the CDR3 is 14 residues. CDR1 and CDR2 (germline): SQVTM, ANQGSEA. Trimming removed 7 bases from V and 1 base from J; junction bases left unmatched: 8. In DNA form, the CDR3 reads TGCAGCGCGGCAATCACAGGGGGCACAGATACGCAGTATTTT. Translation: CSAAITGGTDTQYF.

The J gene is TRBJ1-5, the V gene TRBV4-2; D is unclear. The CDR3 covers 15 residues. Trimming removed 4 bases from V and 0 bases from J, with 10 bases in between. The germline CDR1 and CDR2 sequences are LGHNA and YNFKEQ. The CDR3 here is CASSPSGFSNQPQHF. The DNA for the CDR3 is TGTGCCAGCAGCCCGTCGGGATTTAGCAATCAGCCCCAGCATTTT.

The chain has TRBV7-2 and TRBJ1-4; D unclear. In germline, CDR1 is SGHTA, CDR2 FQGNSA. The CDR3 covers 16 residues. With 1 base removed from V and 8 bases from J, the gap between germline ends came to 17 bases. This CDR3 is CASSLGRLVGGEKLFF. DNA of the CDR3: TGTGCCAGCAGCTTAGGTCGATTGGTGGGAGGGGAAAAACTGTTTTTT. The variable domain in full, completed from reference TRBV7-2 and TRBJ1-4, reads GAGVSQSPSNKVTEKGKDVELRCDPISGHTALYWYRQSLGQGLEFLIYFQGNSAPDKSGLPSDRFSAERTGGSVSTLTIQRTQQEDSAVYLCASSLGRLVGGEKLFFGSGTQLSVL.

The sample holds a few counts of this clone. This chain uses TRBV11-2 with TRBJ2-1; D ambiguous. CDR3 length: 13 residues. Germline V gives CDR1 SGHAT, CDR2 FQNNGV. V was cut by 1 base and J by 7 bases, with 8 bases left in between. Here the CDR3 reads CASSLVLLNEQFF. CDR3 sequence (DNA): TGTGCCAGCAGCTTAGTTCTGTTGAATGAGCAGTTCTTC.

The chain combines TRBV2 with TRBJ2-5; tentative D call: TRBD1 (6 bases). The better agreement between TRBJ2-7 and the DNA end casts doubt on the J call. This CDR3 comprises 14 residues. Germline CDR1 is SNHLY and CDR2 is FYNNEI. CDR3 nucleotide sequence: TGTGCCAGCAGTCCGTCGGGACACCTCTACGAGCAGTACTTC. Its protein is CASSPSGHLYEQYF.

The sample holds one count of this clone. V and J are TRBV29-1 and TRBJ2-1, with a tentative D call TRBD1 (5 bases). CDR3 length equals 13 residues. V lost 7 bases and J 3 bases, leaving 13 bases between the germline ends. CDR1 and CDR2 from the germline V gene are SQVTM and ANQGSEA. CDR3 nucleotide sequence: TGCAGCGCTGGCGACAGTGGCTACAATGAGCAGTTCTTC. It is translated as CSAGDSGYNEQFF.